One sample yielded the 28 T cell receptor beta chains listed below, sequenced in a study of HIV-infected patients and healthy controls. Alpha and beta constant-region primers primed reverse transcription of around 500 ng RNA. Separate chain-specific third strand synthesis with multiplexing indices produced the alpha and beta libraries. TCRdb redid the calling of the 5' RACE reads with MiXCR, one entry per CDR3 protein. Counted here are about 9,600 distinct CDR3 sequences, approximately 7% occurring once; the ten biggest clones make up around 34%. All unsorted peripheral T cells were captured because whole blood was used without fractionation. The specimen comprised blood, sampled before antiretroviral therapy. All receptors derive from an adult with HIV infection.

In this sample, this clonotype turned up many times. This chain connects TRBV3-1 to TRBJ1-6; a possible D gene is TRBD1 (5 bases). This CDR3 has 19 residues. Germline values: CDR1 LGHDT, CDR2 YNNKEL (reference sequence). V dropped 0 bases and J dropped 7 bases, with 22 bases sitting between them. The CDR3: CASSQDPYLAQGGNSPLHF. CDR3 bases: TGTGCCAGCAGCCAAGATCCTTATCTCGCGCAGGGAGGGAATTCACCCCTCCACTTT. The full variable domain, its missing parts supplied by reference TRBV3-1 and TRBJ1-6, is DTAVSQTPKYLVTQMGNDKSIKCEQNLGHDTMYWYKQDSKKFLKIMFSYNNKELIINETVPNRFSPKSPDKAHLNLHINSLELGDSAVYFCASSQDPYLAQGGNSPLHFGNGTRLTVT.

This clonotype was recorded many times. The rearrangement joins TRBV10-3 to TRBJ1-4; no clear D. The CDR3 has 15 residues. Germline CDR1 ENHRY, CDR2 SYGVKD. V was pared by 0 bases and J by 7 bases, with 12 bases between. In DNA, the CDR3 is TGTGCCATCAGTGAGTCGTCCGGGGAACCTGAAAAACTGTTTTTT. Protein product: CAISESSGEPEKLFF.

By frequency in the sample, this clonotype is medium-sized (0.01 to 0.1%). This chain uses TRBV10-2 with TRBJ2-2; 7 bases are shared with TRBD2. CDR3 length: 14 amino acids. V lost 7 bases and J lost 6; bases outside the gene matches: 8. Germline V lookup: CDR1 WSHSY, CDR2 SAAADI. The CDR3 DNA reads TGCGCCAGCATATCGCGTCGGGGGGCCGGGGAGCTGTTTTTT. Residues: CASISRRGAGELFF.

This clonotype was detected ten times or more. The rearrangement joins TRBV7-8 to TRBJ2-7; TRBD2 matches at 11 bases. Trimming cost V 3 bases and J 2 bases; bases outside gene matches: 3. The CDR3 spans 15 residues. CDR1 is SGHVS and CDR2 is FQNEAQ in the germline V gene. The CDR3 is CASSFSTSGAYEQYF. As DNA, the CDR3 is TGTGCCAGCAGCTTCTCGACTAGCGGGGCCTACGAGCAGTACTTC.

This clonotype appeared many times. DNA of the CDR3: TGTGCCATCAGGGAACCTAGCGGGGCCCTCACAGATACGCAGTATTTT. It yields the protein CAIREPSGALTDTQYF. This chain links TRBV10-3 with TRBJ2-3; 9 nucleotides match TRBD2. Germline V CDR1 and CDR2: ENHRY, SYGVKD. The CDR3 totals 16 residues. The trim removed 6 bases at V and 2 bases at J, leaving 9 bases unmatched.

At least ten counts were recorded for this clonotype. This sequence joins TRBV20-1 and TRBJ1-1; D remains ambiguous. The germline gives CDR1 DFQATT, CDR2 SNEGSKA (reference sequence). The CDR3 extends over 14 amino acids. V lost 2 bases and J 4 bases, leaving 14 bases between the germline ends. The CDR3 region has the DNA TGCAGTGCTAGACCCCCGGACGCCGCCACTGAAGCTTTCTTT. Its protein is CSARPPDAATEAFF.

In this sample, this clonotype turned up many times. The DNA for the CDR3 is TGTGCCAGCAGTTTGAACCGGCAGGCAAATTCACCCCTCCACTTT. Its protein is CASSLNRQANSPLHF. The chain recombines TRBV6-5 with TRBJ1-6, with D unclear. From germline, CDR1 is MNHEY and CDR2 SVGAGI. Trimming cost V 4 bases and J 7 bases, with 14 bases left between them. This CDR3 contains 15 residues.

This clonotype was detected many times. The chain recombines TRBV5-1 with TRBJ1-1, with 7 bases that match TRBD1. The CDR3 has 16 amino acids. CDR1 SGHRS and CDR2 YFSETQ come from the germline V gene. V trimming: 3 bases; J trimming: 0 bases; junction bases outside the gene matches: 8. The CDR3 reads CASSWTGERMNTEAFF. The CDR3 DNA reads as TGCGCCAGCAGCTGGACAGGTGAAAGAATGAACACTGAAGCTTTCTTT. Together with reference TRBV5-1 and TRBJ1-1, the CDR3 gives the full variable domain: KAGVTQTPRYLIKTRGQQVTLSCSPISGHRSVSWYQQTPGQGLQFLFEYFSETQRNKGNFPGRFSGRQFSNSRSEMNVSTLELGDSALYLCASSWTGERMNTEAFFGQGTRLTVV.

This clonotype was detected many times. V and J are TRBV4-3 and TRBJ1-6; 9 nucleotides align to TRBD1. The CDR3 has 15 residues. The V and J ends lost 3 bases and 6 bases, in that order; junction bases with no gene match: 3. Germline V gives CDR1 LGHNA, CDR2 YSLEER. Here the CDR3 reads CASSHWGQGNSPLHF. The CDR3, as DNA: TGCGCCAGCAGCCACTGGGGACAGGGTAATTCACCCCTCCACTTT.

This clonotype turned up a few times. The gene calls are TRBV19 and TRBJ2-3; D may correspond to TRBD1 or TRBD2 (5 bases each). Germline assignment: CDR1 LNHDA and CDR2 SQIVND (reference sequence). This CDR3 region has 16 residues. V was trimmed by 4 bases and J by 2 bases, leaving 16 bases between them. CDR3 in amino acids: CASSKDGTLLTDTQYF. The CDR3, as DNA: TGTGCCAGTAGTAAAGACGGGACCTTACTCACAGATACGCAGTATTTT.

This clonotype was seen ten or more times. The chain has TRBV5-1 and TRBJ2-5; 11 bases line up with TRBD1. CDR3 length: 15 residues. Germline loops: CDR1 SGHRS, CDR2 YFSETQ. J was trimmed by 3 bases and V by 4 bases; bases with no gene match: 5. As DNA, the CDR3 is TGCGCCAGCAGCCCGGGACAGGGGGATGAAGAGACCCAGTACTTC. Amino acids: CASSPGQGDEETQYF.

This clonotype was observed many times. The chain carries TRBV25-1 and TRBJ2-3; D is undetermined. CDR1 is MGHDK and CDR2 is SYGVNS in the germline V gene. This CDR3 has 12 amino acids. Trimming shortened V by 2 bases and J by 6 bases, and 6 bases separated the two germline ends. The CDR3: CASSETSDTQYF. The CDR3, as DNA: TGTGCCAGCAGTGAAACCTCTGATACGCAGTATTTT. The full variable domain, rest sourced from reference TRBV25-1 and TRBJ2-3, is EADIYQTPRYLVIGTGKKITLECSQTMGHDKMYWYQQDPGMELHLIHYSYGVNSTEKGDLSSESTVSRIRTEHFPLTLESARPSHTSQYLCASSETSDTQYFGPGTRLTVL.

This clonotype occurred many times. The rearrangement links TRBV7-2 to TRBJ2-6, with D perhaps assigned TRBD1 or TRBD2 (5 bases each). Trimming stripped 4 bases from V and 0 bases from J, with 10 bases between. CDR1 and CDR2 from the germline V gene are SGHTA and FQGNSA. This CDR3 has 16 residues. The CDR3 loop reads CASSSGRVSGANVLTF. The DNA of the CDR3 is TGTGCCAGCAGCTCGGGACGCGTCTCTGGGGCCAACGTCCTGACTTTC.

This clonotype was found many times. This chain links TRBV3-1 with TRBJ2-3; TRBD2 matches at 7 bases. V dropped 0 bases and J dropped 2; count of bases not matched to a gene: 8. Looked up from germline, CDR1 is LGHDT and CDR2 is YNNKEL (reference sequence). This CDR3 contains 17 residues. As DNA, the CDR3 is TGTGCCAGCAGCCAAGAGTTGGAACGGGGGGTCACAGATACGCAGTATTTT. Translating gives CASSQELERGVTDTQYF.

In its sample, this clonotype was seen many times. The chain has TRBV11-2 and TRBJ2-1, with TRBD1 as a possible D gene (6 bases). The germline V gene encodes CDR1 SGHAT and CDR2 FQNNGV. Trimming left V 5 bases short and J 6 bases short, with 14 bases between. This CDR3 has 14 residues. CDR3 bases: TGTGCCAGCAGCCTGGCAGGGACAATCAATGAGCAGTTCTTC. It codes for CASSLAGTINEQFF.

This clonotype is classed as medium-sized. The V call is TRBV20-1, the J call TRBJ1-4; tentative D call: TRBD1 (6 bases). The CDR3 covers 19 residues. CDR1 DFQATT and CDR2 SNEGSKA come from the germline V gene (reference sequence). Trimming removed 0 bases at V and 3 bases at J, with 23 bases between. The DNA for the CDR3 is TGCAGTGCTAGAGATTATGGTGATGCAGGGGTCGGGCCTAATGAAAAACTGTTTTTT. This sequence encodes CSARDYGDAGVGPNEKLFF.

This clonotype was counted ten times or more. CDR3 amino acids: CASSLRQGNQPQHF. CDR3 coding DNA: TGTGCCAGCAGCTTGAGACAGGGCAATCAGCCCCAGCATTTT. The J gene is TRBJ1-5, the V gene TRBV7-2; D may be TRBD1 (6 bases). V gave up 3 bases and J gave up 2 bases, with 8 bases separating them. Germline V lookup: CDR1 SGHTA, CDR2 FQGNSA. This CDR3 region has 14 residues.

This clonotype was observed many times. The rearrangement links TRBV2 to TRBJ1-5; 8 bases are shared with TRBD1. Germline V gene lookup returns CDR1 SNHLY and CDR2 FYNNEI. CDR3 length equals 15 residues. Trimming cost V 1 base and J 6 bases; bases outside gene matches: 5. The CDR3 DNA reads as TGTGCCAGCAGTGAAGAGTGGACAGGGTCTCAGCCCCAGCATTTT. Residues: CASSEEWTGSQPQHF.

V gene TRBV7-2 combines with J gene TRBJ1-5; D unclear. Germline V gene data show CDR1 as SGHTA and CDR2 as FQGNSA. The CDR3 contains 11 residues. With 3 bases removed from V and 7 bases from J, the gap between germline ends came to 4 bases. The CDR3, as DNA: TGTGCCAGCAGCTTGGGGCAGCCCCAGCATTTT. Its protein is CASSLGQPQHF.

This clonotype was observed at least ten times. V usage is TRBV29-1 and J usage is TRBJ2-2, with TRBD1 identical over 8 bases. The CDR3 is 15 residues long. CDR1 is SQVTM and CDR2 is ANQGSEA in the germline V gene. Losses at the gene ends were 6 bases for V and 5 bases for J; bases not matched to a gene: 11. The CDR3 coding sequence is TGCAGCGTCGTAGGACAGGGAGGATTAACCGGGGAGCTGTTTTTT. Protein sequence: CSVVGQGGLTGELFF.

This clonotype was seen ten or more times. This chain uses TRBV9 with TRBJ1-2; D is unclear. Trimming cost V 0 bases and J 4 bases, with 10 bases left between them. The CDR3 runs 14 residues. Looked up from germline, CDR1 is SGDLS and CDR2 is YYNGEE. CDR3 DNA sequence: TGTGCCAGCAGCGTAGCAAAAGAAAGCTATGGCTACACCTTC. This gives the protein CASSVAKESYGYTF. The whole variable domain, remainder taken from reference TRBV9 and TRBJ1-2, is DSGVTQTPKHLITATGQRVTLRCSPRSGDLSVYWYQQSLDQGLQFLIQYYNGEERAKGNILERFSAQQFPDLHSELNLSSLELGDSALYFCASSVAKESYGYTFGSGTRLTVV.

There are many counts of this clonotype. The chain combines TRBV14 with TRBJ1-6; a weak D match, TRBD1 (6 bases). Germline values: CDR1 SGHDN, CDR2 FVKESK. The ends were cut back, 2 bases at V and 7 bases at J, with 6 bases in the middle. There are 13 residues in the CDR3. In DNA form, the CDR3 reads TGTGCCAGCAGCCAAACAGGGAATTCACCCCTCCACTTT. Its protein is CASSQTGNSPLHF.

This clonotype has a count of ten or more. This chain connects TRBV3-1 to TRBJ1-1; 7 bases are shared with TRBD1. This CDR3 region has 14 residues. Looked up from germline, CDR1 is LGHDT and CDR2 is YNNKEL (reference sequence). The J segment lost 5 bases and the V segment lost 4 bases, leaving 7 bases of the junction unmatched. For the CDR3, the DNA is TGTGCCAGCAGCCTGCGACAGGGCGGGACTGAAGCTTTCTTT. It yields the protein CASSLRQGGTEAFF.

This clonotype came up many times. The chain joins TRBV7-6 to TRBJ1-6; D possibly corresponds to TRBD1 (6 bases). V lost 5 bases, J lost 0 bases, and 11 bases lay in between. This CDR3 is built from 16 residues. The germline CDR1 and CDR2 sequences are SGHVS and FNYEAQ. The CDR3 DNA reads as TGTGCCAGCAGCGAAGGGGACATCTCCTATAATTCACCCCTCCACTTT. Translation: CASSEGDISYNSPLHF.

This clonotype was found many times. V and J are TRBV7-9 and TRBJ2-3, with 9 bases matching TRBD2. Unmatched junction bases numbered 19, after V lost 5 bases and J lost 4 bases. Germline CDR1 reads SEHNR; CDR2 reads FQNEAQ (reference sequence). This CDR3 has 19 residues. This CDR3 is CASSQRLGEAGGGADTQYF. In nucleotides, the CDR3 is TGTGCCAGCAGCCAACGCCTTGGAGAAGCGGGGGGTGGAGCAGATACGCAGTATTTT.

This clonotype was seen many times. The chain recombines TRBV7-2 with TRBJ2-1, with 14 bases fitting TRBD2. The CDR3 is made up of 17 amino acids. Germline trimming cut 3 bases from V and 2 bases from J; bases unmatched to any gene: 3. Germline V gene sequence: CDR1 SGHTA, CDR2 FQGNSA. CDR3 region: CASSFRLAGGTYNEQFF. The DNA of the CDR3 is TGTGCCAGCAGCTTCCGACTAGCGGGGGGGACCTACAATGAGCAGTTCTTC.

The chain uses TRBV19 and TRBJ2-7, with D perhaps matching TRBD1 or TRBD2 (5 bases each). Trimming cost V 8 bases and J 0 bases, with 14 bases left between them. Per the germline V gene, CDR1 is LNHDA and CDR2 is SQIVND (reference sequence). CDR3 size: 14 residues. CDR3 nucleotide sequence: TGTGCCAGTGGCCGGGACCTTAGCTCCTACGAGCAGTACTTC. It specifies CASGRDLSSYEQYF. Complete variable domain (other parts from reference TRBV19 and TRBJ2-7): DGGITQSPKYLFRKEGQNVTLSCEQNLNHDAMYWYRQDPGQGLRLIYYSQIVNDFQKGDIAEGYSVSREKKESFPLTVTSAQKNPTAFYLCASGRDLSSYEQYFGPGTRLTVT.

The rearrangement links TRBV7-3 to TRBJ1-2; D is unresolved. Trimming left V 5 bases short and J 0 bases short, with 13 bases between. The CDR3 is 15 residues long. CDR1 and CDR2 (germline): SGHTA, FQGTGA. For the CDR3, the DNA is TGTGCCAGCAGCCCCGGGCAGCCGACTAACTATGGCTACACCTTC. Translated: CASSPGQPTNYGYTF.